Listed here are 2 T cell receptor beta chains from one sample, sequenced in a study of human T cells and chemical hapten exposure. A single record per CDR3 protein comes from TCRdb applying MiXCR to the RACE reads. The sample shows roughly 200,000 distinct CDR3 sequences, roughly a quarter of them seen only once. Time point denoted: patch test 3, about 24 weeks after DPC sensitization. Sample treatment: therapeutic diphenylcyclopropenone sensitization with weekly scalp DPC. Sample: whole blood, taken in connection with sensitization to the hapten diphenylcyclopropenone (DPC). These receptors were obtained from a middle-aged woman with alopecia areata. Some clones in this sample may be carry-over from other donors' samples.

This clonotype was counted between two and nine times. V is TRBV6-1 and J is TRBJ2-3; TRBD2 is a possible D gene (7 bases). This CDR3 has 15 amino acids. Germline assignment: CDR1 MNHNS and CDR2 SASEGT. Trimming cost V 4 bases and J 5 bases, with 16 bases left between them. CDR3 region: CASSAPAGAEDTQYF. The CDR3 coding sequence is TGTGCCAGCAGTGCGCCGGCGGGGGCTGAAGATACGCAGTATTTT.

This clonotype was observed many times. The J gene is TRBJ2-2, the V gene TRBV4-3; D is unclear. Germline V gene lookup returns CDR1 LGHNA and CDR2 YSLEER. The length of the CDR3 is 13 residues. Trimming pared 0 bases from V and 7 bases from J, leaving 6 bases between. CDR3 nucleotide sequence: TGCGCCAGCAGCCAAGAGTTCAGCGGGGAGCTGTTTTTT. It encodes CASSQEFSGELFF.